The present T cell receptor (beta chain) was sequenced within a study of cytomegalovirus exposure and HLA in healthy donors. Findings of the study overall: In a later analysis, V- and J-gene trimming of beta chains associated with a DCLRE1C missense variant, replicated independently. Accounts indicate the classifier identified cytomegalovirus status with strong specificity and sensitivity. Productive rates of about 87% or about 30% were seen for most TCR beta V segments in an earlier analysis.

V shed 0 bases and J shed 12 bases, with 12 bases lying between them. In germline, CDR1 is SGHDT, CDR2 YYEEEE. The length of the CDR3 is 12 residues. The study ran its PCR with 60 Vbeta and 13 Jbeta primers. Generated by immunoSEQ multiplex PCR, the TCRdb table keeps only in-frame clones and is missing some. The table has 150,000 to 180,000 clones, approximately 80% seen once. As to this clone: Its antigen remains unknown.

The source is a man under 40 in good health and CMV-seropositive. The rearrangement uses TRBV5-6 and TRBJ1-2; D is unclear. Sequencing was performed on PBMCs. The DNA of the CDR3 is TGTGCCAGCAGCTTGGAAGGCTCAGGCAACACCTTC. Encoded protein: CASSLEGSGNTF.